This T cell receptor beta chain was observed in a study of Ad26.COV2.S vaccination and SARS-CoV-2 variants (dated by TCRdb to about 2021). With respect to the entire study: The specificity and breadth of SARS-CoV-2-reactive T cell receptors after Ad26.COV2.S vaccination were assessed by TCRbeta repertoire sequencing. The TCR-sequenced set comprised approximately 32 samples: approximately 20 Ad26.COV2.S vaccine recipients, 5 placebo recipients and 8 SARS-CoV-2 convalescent individuals. On the study overall, not on this receptor specifically: Compared with placebo recipients, Ad26.COV2.S recipients showed higher spike-specific TCR breadth (P = 0.0014). The authors noted that the TCR breadth and depth analyses may have underestimated total T cell responses. After vaccination, spike-specific CD8+ and CD4+ T cell responses were reported to show substantial breadth. Vaccine and placebo recipients had similar non-spike TCR breadth, a finding consistent with the vaccine containing only spike.

This sample's time point label indicates: individuals recovered from natural SARS-CoV-2 infection. Spanning cysteine to phenylalanine, the CDR3 consists of 19 amino acids. The kept DNA is CDR3 alone, 57 bases in frame from the first base. CDR1 and CDR2 are drawn from the germline V gene (reference sequence): MNHEY, SMNVEV. The V end gives up 6 bases and the J end 2 bases, leaving 14 bases in the junction not matched to a gene. The immunoSEQ Assay was the method used to sequence TCRbeta CDR3 regions. After extraction, genomic DNA underwent amplification by bias-controlled multiplex PCR, followed by high-throughput sequencing. The original methods were these. To quantify the absolute abundance of every unique TCRbeta CDR3 region, sequences were collapsed and filtered. T cell fraction was estimated by normalizing TCRbeta template counts to usable DNA, which was measured by amplifying reference genes present in all nucleated cells. Repertoire TCRs were annotated as SARS-CoV-2-specific when V gene, CDR3 amino acid sequence and J gene were exactly matched to a known reactive TCR set. The reference SARS-CoV-2 TCR set came from MIRA and was filtered for enrichment in COVID-19-positive ImmuneCODE repertoires, removing public or cross-reactive TCRs. Using the MIRA antigens, annotated TCRs were further analysed by specific ORF or by position within an ORF. Breadth was defined as annotated unique rearrangements over total unique productive rearrangements; depth was the summed frequency of those rearrangements. Two-sided Wilcoxon rank-sum tests were used to compare TCR breadth between groups. The table was pulled from immuneACCESS by TCRdb, which kept in-frame rearrangements only. Such tables lose some clones; where checked, under half of the loss comes from unresolved V genes, and the rest has no known cause. V, J and clone size are taken as reported in that table, and D and trimming were inferred from the DNA itself. Across this sample there are 180,000 or so clones, with roughly 87% seen only once. The ten largest clonotypes hold 4.5% to 7.5% of the sample.

This clone was picked up one time. Its antigen is currently not known. No per-base quality is available; no much larger clone lies one base away. Recombination joined TRBV27 with TRBJ2-6; 9 bases in the junction line up with TRBD2. The input for sequencing was peripheral blood, taken after recovery from COVID-19. The sequence came from a human donor who had recovered from COVID-19. CDR3 protein: CASRFSGLATRAGANVLTF. The nucleotides read TGTGCCAGCAGATTCTCCGGACTAGCGACTCGGGCTGGGGCCAACGTCCTGACTTTC.